Listed here are 27 T cell receptor beta chains from one sample, sequenced in a study of T cell responses to AZD1222 COVID-19 vaccine. Assay: immunoSEQ multiplex PCR; the TCRdb copy retains only in-frame clones and omits some. The profile shows over 100,000 clones, approximately 91% of them singletons. The sample was peripheral blood, taken on day 0 of MenACWY control vaccination. All receptors come from an adult in good health.

V gene TRBV5-1 combines with J gene TRBJ2-7, with D tentatively TRBD2 (6 bases). There are 14 residues in the CDR3. CDR1 SGHRS and CDR2 YFSETQ come from the germline V gene. The V gene lost 0 bases and the J gene lost 5 bases, with 12 bases spanning the gap. CDR3 sequence: CASSLGLELNEQYF. In DNA form, the CDR3 reads TGCGCCAGCAGCTTGGGACTAGAATTGAACGAGCAGTACTTC.

The chain carries TRBV7-8 and TRBJ2-1, with 9 bases lining up with TRBD2. CDR3 length: 20 residues. Losses at the gene ends were 1 base for V and 0 bases for J; bases not matched to a gene: 13. Germline V lookup: CDR1 SGHVS, CDR2 FQNEAQ. CDR3 sequence reads: CASSLEPAGGAASSYNEQFF. The CDR3 coding sequence is TGTGCCAGCAGCTTAGAGCCAGCGGGGGGCGCCGCAAGCTCCTACAATGAGCAGTTCTTC.

This clone was counted a few times. V gene TRBV29-1 combines with J gene TRBJ1-1; 8 bases match TRBD1. The J segment lost 4 bases and the V segment lost 6 bases, leaving 7 bases of the junction unmatched. The CDR3 runs 13 residues. Looked up from germline, CDR1 is SQVTM and CDR2 is ANQGSEA. In nucleotides, the CDR3 is TGCAGCGTCGCCCAGGGGGCTGTCACTGAAGCTTTCTTT. As protein: CSVAQGAVTEAFF.

The chain employs TRBV4-3 and TRBJ1-3, with 8 bases fitting TRBD1. The CDR3 totals 13 residues. Per germline, CDR1 LGHNA and CDR2 YSLEER. V was clipped by 4 bases and J by 8 bases; unmatched bases: 4. For the CDR3, the DNA is TGCGCCAGCAGCCCCCAGGGGGCAGACACCATATATTTT. Amino acid sequence: CASSPQGADTIYF.

This rearrangement joins TRBV7-2 to TRBJ2-7; D might be TRBD2 (6 bases). The CDR3 spans 14 residues. V was cut by 1 base and J by 5 bases, with 12 bases left in between. Germline-derived CDR1 and CDR2 are SGHTA and FQGNSA. The CDR3 protein is CASSLVAGIHEQYF. The CDR3 DNA is TGTGCCAGCAGCTTAGTTGCGGGGATTCACGAGCAGTACTTC. Supplemented by reference TRBV7-2 and TRBJ2-7, the full variable domain reads GAGVSQSPSNKVTEKGKDVELRCDPISGHTALYWYRQSLGQGLEFLIYFQGNSAPDKSGLPSDRFSAERTGGSVSTLTIQRTQQEDSAVYLCASSLVAGIHEQYFGPGTRLTVT.

This chain links TRBV5-6 with TRBJ1-2; no reliable D call. V lost 2 bases and J 4 bases, leaving 15 bases between the germline ends. Germline V gene sequence: CDR1 SGHDT, CDR2 YYEEEE. The CDR3 spans 15 residues. The CDR3 spells CASSFEGLLGYGYTF. Here the CDR3 DNA reads TGTGCCAGCAGCTTCGAAGGGCTACTAGGCTATGGCTACACCTTC. Full variable domain (missing parts from reference TRBV5-6 and TRBJ1-2): DAGVTQSPTHLIKTRGQQVTLRCSPKSGHDTVSWYQQALGQGPQFIFQYYEEEERQRGNFPDRFSGHQFPNYSSELNVNALLLGDSALYLCASSFEGLLGYGYTFGSGTRLTVV.

The chain carries TRBV18 and TRBJ2-1; D is unresolved. The CDR3 sequence is 16 residues long. V shed 3 bases and J shed 0 bases, with 12 bases lying between them. Germline V gene data show CDR1 as KGHSH and CDR2 as LQKENI. The CDR3, as DNA: TGTGCCAGCTCACCGTCAGGATCCAACTCCTACAATGAGCAGTTCTTC. This encodes CASSPSGSNSYNEQFF.

The rearrangement uses TRBV29-1 and TRBJ1-2; the D is unclear. Germline CDR1 SQVTM, CDR2 ANQGSEA. The CDR3 is made up of 13 amino acids. Trimming took 4 bases from V and 6 from J, leaving 15 bases between them. CDR3 protein: CSVVGGERHGYTF. As DNA, the CDR3 is TGCAGCGTTGTAGGCGGAGAGAGGCATGGCTACACCTTC.

The CDR3 is CASLNRVGSTDTQYF. The CDR3 DNA reads TGTGCCAGCCTAAACCGGGTGGGAAGCACAGATACGCAGTATTTT. The chain is built from TRBV6-5 and TRBJ2-3; no definite D call. Germline V gives CDR1 MNHEY, CDR2 SVGAGI. This CDR3 has 15 residues. V lost 8 bases, J lost 0 bases, and 15 bases lay in between.

This chain uses TRBV30 with TRBJ1-1, with D unresolved. V gave up 0 bases and J gave up 8 bases, with 7 bases separating them. The CDR3 has 11 amino acids. Germline-derived CDR1 and CDR2 are GTSNPN and SVGIG (reference sequence). The CDR3 loop is CAWSVRVEAFF. In DNA form, the CDR3 reads TGTGCCTGGAGTGTACGTGTGGAAGCTTTCTTT.

The CDR3 sequence is CASSAGQGRENTEAFF. The CDR3 nucleotides are TGTGCCAGCAGCGCGGGACAGGGGCGAGAGAACACTGAAGCTTTCTTT. The chain is built from TRBV7-2 and TRBJ1-1; 10 nucleotides match TRBD1. The CDR3 sequence is 16 residues long. With V trimmed by 5 bases and J by 1 base, 7 bases remained unmatched. The germline V gene encodes CDR1 SGHTA and CDR2 FQGNSA.

The chain links TRBV29-1 to TRBJ2-5; D is unclear. The CDR3 loop spans 10 amino acids. V gave up 4 bases and J gave up 4 bases, with 4 bases separating them. Germline loops: CDR1 SQVTM, CDR2 ANQGSEA. The CDR3 nucleotides read TGCAGCGTTGGCACAGAGACCCAGTACTTC. This encodes CSVGTETQYF.

This clone was counted once. The DNA for the CDR3 is TGTGCCAGCAGCTTCCCCCCGGGGGGCTCTAGCACAGATACGCAGTATTTT. Amino acid sequence: CASSFPPGGSSTDTQYF. The V gene is TRBV7-9, the J gene TRBJ2-3; D might be TRBD2 (7 bases). V lost 3 bases to trimming and J lost 0 bases, with 16 bases between them. This CDR3 has 17 residues. From germline, CDR1 is SEHNR and CDR2 FQNEAQ (reference sequence).

The chain links TRBV4-3 to TRBJ1-2; 9 positions agree with TRBD1. The V segment lost 0 bases and the J segment 3 bases; nucleotides outside the gene matches: 14. The CDR3 runs to 19 residues. The germline CDR1 and CDR2 sequences are LGHNA and YSLEER. The CDR3 DNA sequence: TGCGCCAGCAGCCAAGAAGGTTTTGGGACAGGGTTTCAGGACTATGGCTACACCTTC. Its translation: CASSQEGFGTGFQDYGYTF.

The chain uses TRBV2 and TRBJ1-2, with D perhaps TRBD1 (5 bases). Germline CDR1 reads SNHLY; CDR2 reads FYNNEI. The ends were cut back, 1 base at V and 2 bases at J, with 14 bases in the middle. The CDR3 runs 16 residues. The CDR3 DNA follows: TGTGCCAGCAGTGAAGAGCAGGGCAGGTCCAACTATGGCTACACCTTC. Translated, it gives CASSEEQGRSNYGYTF. Based on the CDR3 plus reference TRBV2 and TRBJ1-2, the full variable domain is EPEVTQTPSHQVTQMGQEVILRCVPISNHLYFYWYRQILGQKVEFLVSFYNNEISEKSEIFDDQFSVERPDGSNFTLKIRSTKLEDSAMYFCASSEEQGRSNYGYTFGSGTRLTVV.

This clone was detected once. This chain links TRBV11-3 with TRBJ1-4, with a possible D match to TRBD1 (6 bases). Trimming removed 4 bases at V and 2 bases at J, with 11 bases between. The germline gives CDR1 SGHNT, CDR2 YENEEA. The CDR3 runs to 15 residues. The chain's CDR3 is CASSSPQGTNEKLFF. The CDR3 DNA sequence: TGTGCCAGCAGCTCCCCACAGGGTACTAATGAAAAACTGTTTTTT. The whole variable domain, filled in from reference TRBV11-3 and TRBJ1-4, reads EAGVVQSPRYKIIEKKQPVAFWCNPISGHNTLYWYLQNLGQGPELLIRYENEEAVDDSQLPKDRFSAERLKGVDSTLKIQPAELGDSAVYLCASSSPQGTNEKLFFGSGTQLSVL.

This clone showed up just once. The chain employs TRBV5-4 and TRBJ1-1; no reliable D call. Germline CDR1 is SGHNT and CDR2 is YYREEE (reference sequence). V lost 2 bases to trimming and J lost 1 base, with 15 bases between them. The CDR3 loop spans 16 amino acids. The CDR3 nucleotides are TGTGCCAGCAGCTTTATTCCCCCCAAAAGGAACACTGAAGCTTTCTTT. This gives the protein CASSFIPPKRNTEAFF.

The chain recombines TRBV28 with TRBJ1-5; 7 nucleotides match TRBD1. Germline CDR1 reads MDHEN; CDR2 reads SYDVKM. The trim removed 4 bases at V and 8 bases at J, leaving 11 bases unmatched. The CDR3 is made up of 15 amino acids. CDR3 nucleotides: TGTGCCAGCAGTTGGTCCGACAGGGATGTCAAGCCCCAGCATTTT. Residues: CASSWSDRDVKPQHF.

The chain joins TRBV27 to TRBJ1-1; D gene unclear. The CDR3 covers 17 residues. V was clipped by 7 bases and J by 4 bases, with 25 bases between them. Germline lookup yields CDR1 MNHEY and CDR2 SMNVEV (reference sequence). CDR3 protein: CASILTVGLGRVTEAFF. In nucleotides, the CDR3 is TGTGCCAGCATTCTCACAGTTGGTTTAGGTAGGGTCACTGAAGCTTTCTTT.

This clone appeared a single time. CDR3 bases: TGCAGCGTCCCCTTTTGGAATCTAGTCGGGGGTGGCACCCCAGGGAACACTGAAGCTTTCTTT. Translated: CSVPFWNLVGGGTPGNTEAFF. The chain recombines TRBV29-1 with TRBJ1-1; possible D gene TRBD1, 5 bases. Trimming shortened V by 6 bases and J by 1 base, and 36 bases separated the two germline ends. Germline V gene data show CDR1 as SQVTM and CDR2 as ANQGSEA. This CDR3 has 21 amino acids.

The rearrangement joins TRBV18 to TRBJ2-7; 7 nucleotides line up with TRBD2. J lost 0 bases, V lost 3 bases, and 5 bases had no gene match. CDR3 size: 15 residues. From germline, CDR1 is KGHSH and CDR2 LQKENI. The CDR3 sequence is CASSPLSGGSYEQYF. In nucleotides, the CDR3 is TGTGCCAGCTCACCCTTATCGGGAGGCTCCTACGAGCAGTACTTC.

This chain joins TRBV6-5 and TRBJ2-7; D gene unclear. This CDR3 has 14 amino acids. Trimming removed 0 bases at V and 6 bases at J, with 12 bases between. Germline V gene sequence: CDR1 MNHEY, CDR2 SVGAGI. CDR3 DNA: TGTGCCAGCAGTTACTCAGGTACGACGGGCGAGCAGTACTTC. Translation: CASSYSGTTGEQYF.

This sequence joins TRBV5-8 and TRBJ2-3, with D perhaps being TRBD1 or TRBD2 (5 bases each). The CDR3 spans 18 residues. Germline lookup yields CDR1 SGHTS and CDR2 YDEGEE. The V gene lost 1 base and the J gene lost 2 bases, with 20 bases spanning the gap. Here the CDR3 DNA reads TGTGCCAGCAGCTTGCGGTTCTACGAAGGGGACCTCACAGATACGCAGTATTTT. This encodes CASSLRFYEGDLTDTQYF.

This chain links TRBV5-1 with TRBJ1-2; 7 bases are shared with TRBD1. Germline V gene lookup returns CDR1 SGHRS and CDR2 YFSETQ. There are 15 residues in the CDR3. V dropped 4 bases and J dropped 5; count of bases not matched to a gene: 11. Here the CDR3 reads CASSHRGAPRYGYTF. The CDR3 DNA reads TGCGCCAGCAGCCACAGGGGCGCACCCCGTTATGGCTACACCTTC.

The V gene is TRBV25-1, the J gene TRBJ1-1; unclear D gene. The CDR3 is 13 amino acids. Trimming took off 4 bases at V and 0 bases at J, with 6 bases between the two ends. CDR1 is MGHDK, CDR2 SYGVNS, per germline. CDR3 DNA: TGTGCCAGCAGTGGCAACATGAACACTGAAGCTTTCTTT. Translation gives CASSGNMNTEAFF.

The gene calls are TRBV19 and TRBJ1-1, with 10 nucleotides matching TRBD1. After removal of 6 bases from V and 6 bases from J, the junction contained 7 bases not matched to a gene. The CDR3 is 14 amino acids. Germline V gene sequence: CDR1 LNHDA, CDR2 SQIVND (reference sequence). The DNA for the CDR3 is TGTGCCAGTAGGGCCCGGGGACAGGGGCCTGAAGCTTTCTTT. The encoded protein is CASRARGQGPEAFF.

This clone appeared a single time. This chain uses TRBV14 with TRBJ2-1, with 10 bases that match TRBD1. The CDR3 spans 16 residues. J gave up 8 bases and V 3 bases, and 10 bases lay outside the gene matches. Germline-derived CDR1 and CDR2 are SGHDN and FVKESK. The CDR3 sequence is CASSQPGTGVGYEQFF. The CDR3, as DNA: TGTGCCAGCAGCCAGCCCGGGACAGGGGTCGGCTATGAGCAGTTCTTC. The whole variable domain, filled in from reference TRBV14 and TRBJ2-1, reads EAGVTQFPSHSVIEKGQTVTLRCDPISGHDNLYWYRRVMGKEIKFLLHFVKESKQDESGMPNNRFLAERTGGTYSTLKVQPAELEDSGVYFCASSQPGTGVGYEQFFGPGTRLTVL.